This TCR beta chain comes out of a study of CD8+ T cells in alopecia areata. This clone was seen once. This CDR3 is 15 amino acids long. V lost 5 bases, J lost 3 bases, and 16 bases lay in between. In germline, CDR1 is PRHDT, CDR2 FYEKMQ (reference sequence). cDNA prepared by RNA extraction and subsequent reverse transcription served as the template for sequencing. The repertoire was sequenced with immunoSEQ multiplex PCR; TCRdb's copy has only in-frame clones and lacks some. The data contain about 180,000 clones, 40% to 55% of them singletons. Treatment given: oral pan-JAK inhibitor, 5-10 mg twice daily.

V usage is TRBV13 and J usage is TRBJ1-2; unclear D gene. The specimen was CD8+ T cells sorted from blood, collected between weeks 51 and 54, from a patient treated with tofacitinib. The clonotype was recovered from a human donor with alopecia areata. In nucleotides, the CDR3 is TGTGCCAGCAGCCAATCGGACGTTATCGACTATGGCTACACCTTC. Residues: CASSQSDVIDYGYTF.